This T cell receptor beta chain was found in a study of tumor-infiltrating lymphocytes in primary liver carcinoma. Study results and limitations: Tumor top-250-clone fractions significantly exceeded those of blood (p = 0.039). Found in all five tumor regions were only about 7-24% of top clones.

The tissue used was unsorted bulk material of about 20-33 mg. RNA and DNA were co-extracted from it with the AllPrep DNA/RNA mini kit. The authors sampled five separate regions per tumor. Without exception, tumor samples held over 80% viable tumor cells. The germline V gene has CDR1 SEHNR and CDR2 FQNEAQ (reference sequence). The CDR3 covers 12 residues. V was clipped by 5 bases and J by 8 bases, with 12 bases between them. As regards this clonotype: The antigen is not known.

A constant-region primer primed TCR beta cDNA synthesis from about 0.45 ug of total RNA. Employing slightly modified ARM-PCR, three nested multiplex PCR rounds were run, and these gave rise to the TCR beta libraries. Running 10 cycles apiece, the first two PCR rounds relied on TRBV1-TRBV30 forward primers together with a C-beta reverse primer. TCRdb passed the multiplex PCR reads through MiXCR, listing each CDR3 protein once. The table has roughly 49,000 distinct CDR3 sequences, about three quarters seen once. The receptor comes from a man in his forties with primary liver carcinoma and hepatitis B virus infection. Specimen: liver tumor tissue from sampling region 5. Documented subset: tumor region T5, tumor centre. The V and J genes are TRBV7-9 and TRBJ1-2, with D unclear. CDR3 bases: TGTGCCAGCAGCCGTGTGGGAGTCGGCTACACCTTC. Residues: CASSRVGVGYTF.